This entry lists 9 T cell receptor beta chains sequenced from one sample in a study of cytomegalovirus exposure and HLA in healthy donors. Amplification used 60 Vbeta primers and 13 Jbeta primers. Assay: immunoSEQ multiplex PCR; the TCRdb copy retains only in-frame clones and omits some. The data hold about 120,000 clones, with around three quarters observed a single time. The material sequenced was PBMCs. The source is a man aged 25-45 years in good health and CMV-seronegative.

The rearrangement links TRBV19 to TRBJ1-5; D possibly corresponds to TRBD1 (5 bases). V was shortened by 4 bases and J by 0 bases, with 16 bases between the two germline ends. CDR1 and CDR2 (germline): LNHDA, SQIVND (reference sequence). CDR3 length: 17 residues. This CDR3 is CASSTGDSRYSNQPQHF. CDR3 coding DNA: TGTGCCAGTAGTACGGGTGACAGTCGTTATAGCAATCAGCCCCAGCATTTT.

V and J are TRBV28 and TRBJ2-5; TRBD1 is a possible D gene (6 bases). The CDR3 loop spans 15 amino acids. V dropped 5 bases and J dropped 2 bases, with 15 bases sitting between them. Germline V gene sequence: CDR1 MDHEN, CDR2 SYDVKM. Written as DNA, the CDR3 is TGTGCCAGCAGTCTACTACAGGGTGGACAAGAGACCCAGTACTTC. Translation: CASSLLQGGQETQYF.

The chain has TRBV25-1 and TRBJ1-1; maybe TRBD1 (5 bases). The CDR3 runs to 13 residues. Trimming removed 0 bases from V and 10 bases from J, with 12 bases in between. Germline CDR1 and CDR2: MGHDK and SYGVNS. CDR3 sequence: CASSEYWGVGAFF. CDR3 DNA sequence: TGTGCCAGCAGTGAATACTGGGGGGTAGGAGCTTTCTTT.

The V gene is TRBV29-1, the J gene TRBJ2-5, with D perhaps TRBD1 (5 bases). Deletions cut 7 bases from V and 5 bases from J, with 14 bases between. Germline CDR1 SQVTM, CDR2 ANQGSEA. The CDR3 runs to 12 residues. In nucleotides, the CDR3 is TGCAGCGGTTTTCAGGGTGCGGAGACCCAGTACTTC. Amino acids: CSGFQGAETQYF.

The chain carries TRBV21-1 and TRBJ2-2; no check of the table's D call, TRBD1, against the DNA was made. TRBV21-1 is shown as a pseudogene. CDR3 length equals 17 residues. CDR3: CASSKAGGTGNTGELFF. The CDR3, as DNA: TGTGCCAGCAGCAAAGCAGGGGGGACAGGGAACACCGGGGAGCTGTTTTTT.

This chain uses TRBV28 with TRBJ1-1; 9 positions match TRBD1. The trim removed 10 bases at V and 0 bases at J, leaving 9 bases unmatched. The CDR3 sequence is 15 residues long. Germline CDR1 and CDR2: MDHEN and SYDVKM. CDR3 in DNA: TGTGCCACCAAGGACAGGGGCAGGGTGAACACTGAAGCTTTCTTT. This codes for CATKDRGRVNTEAFF.

The CDR3 loop is CATSGTGGETQYF. The CDR3 region has the DNA TGTGCCACCAGCGGGACAGGGGGAGAGACCCAGTACTTC. This sequence joins TRBV15 and TRBJ2-5, with 11 bases fitting TRBD1. V dropped 5 bases and J dropped 4; count of bases not matched to a gene: 0. The germline V gene has CDR1 LNHNV and CDR2 YYDKDF (reference sequence). The CDR3 consists of 13 residues.

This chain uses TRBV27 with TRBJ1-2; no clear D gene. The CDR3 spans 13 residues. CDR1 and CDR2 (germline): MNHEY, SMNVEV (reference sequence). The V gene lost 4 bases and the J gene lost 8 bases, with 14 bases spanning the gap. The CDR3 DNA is TGTGCCAGCAGTTCTCCGTTTACTAGGGGCTACACCTTC. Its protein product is CASSSPFTRGYTF.

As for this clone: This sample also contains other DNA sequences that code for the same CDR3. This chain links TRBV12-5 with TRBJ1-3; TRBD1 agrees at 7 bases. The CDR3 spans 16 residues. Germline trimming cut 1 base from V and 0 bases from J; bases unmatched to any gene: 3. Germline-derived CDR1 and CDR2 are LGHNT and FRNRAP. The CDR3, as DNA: TGTGCTAGTGGTTTGGGACAGGGTATCTCTGGAAACACCATATATTTT. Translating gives CASGLGQGISGNTIYF.